This T cell receptor (beta chain) was documented in a study of T cell repertoires in cytomegalovirus infection. About the study: Matching HLA type and CMV infection were both indicated by public TCR beta signatures. Findings and limits, study-wide: Dominating the ex vivo response were HLA-C-restricted CMV-specific TCR beta clonotypes.

The sample holds a few counts of this clonotype. Its cognate antigen is unknown. V lost 6 bases to trimming and J lost 1 base; unmatched junction nucleotides: 5. The CDR3 is 14 amino acids. Germline V lookup: CDR1 DFQATT, CDR2 SNEGSKA (reference sequence). TCRdb re-analysed the reads in MiXCR, keeping a single row per CDR3 protein. The sample has more than 150,000 distinct CDR3 sequences, roughly a fifth seen once. Sequences were obtained from PBMCs. The chain uses TRBV20-1 and TRBJ2-1; TRBD2 aligns across 8 bases. This clonotype originated in a human donor in good health (CMV status not recorded). Some clones in this sample may be carry-over from other donors' samples. The CDR3 DNA follows: TGCAGTGCATCCCCTAGCGGGTCCTACAATGAGCAGTTCTTC. Translating it yields CSASPSGSYNEQFF.